Each of the 3 T cell receptor beta chains below was sequenced from the same sample in a study of T cells after yellow fever vaccination. TCRdb analysed the 5' RACE reads with MiXCR anew, one entry per CDR3 protein. The data contain 550,000 or so distinct CDR3 sequences, roughly 19% of them singletons. Sequencing used PBMCs, obtained 15 days after the yellow fever booster vaccination. All receptors come from a man under 40 who received the YFV17D yellow fever vaccine.

This clonotype was seen only a few times. In DNA form, the CDR3 reads TGTGCCAGCATGGGGGTAGGGCAAGAAGAGACCCAGTACTTC. Translated, it gives CASMGVGQEETQYF. This sequence joins TRBV3-1 and TRBJ2-5; D may match TRBD1 or TRBD2 (5 bases each). Germline V gives CDR1 LGHDT, CDR2 YNNKEL (reference sequence). This CDR3 comprises 14 residues. Trimming shortened V by 7 bases and J by 3 bases, and 15 bases separated the two germline ends.

V usage is TRBV12-3 or TRBV12-4 and J usage is TRBJ2-1; 9 nucleotides line up with TRBD2. The length of the CDR3 is 16 residues. Trimming removed 5 bases from V and 3 bases from J; junction bases left unmatched: 8. For the CDR3, the DNA is TGTGCCAGCAGTAAAATGGCTAGCGGGGACTACAATGAGCAGTTCTTC. This sequence encodes CASSKMASGDYNEQFF.

This clonotype appeared many times. The V gene is TRBV20-1, the J gene TRBJ1-1; D is ambiguous. CDR3 length: 10 residues. Trimming shortened V by 6 bases and J by 5 bases, and 7 bases separated the two germline ends. Per the germline V gene, CDR1 is DFQATT and CDR2 is SNEGSKA (reference sequence). The DNA for the CDR3 is TGCAGTGCAGTAGTAACTGAAGCTTTCTTT. Translated, it gives CSAVVTEAFF.